A selection of T cell receptor beta chains follows, all from one sample in a study of Graves' ophthalmopathy and Graves' hyperthyroidism. TCRdb reprocessed the multiplex PCR reads via MiXCR and lists one record per CDR3 protein. The repertoire includes 600,000 to 700,000 distinct CDR3 sequences, over 40% of them detected once, and over 2.5% sits in the top ten. Sequenced sample: peripheral blood. The source is an adult man with Graves' ophthalmopathy. The CDR3 runs from the conserved cysteine through the conserved F or W. A D gene is named only where the DNA matches it firmly. Clone size is given for some rows only: seen once, a few or many times, or a class if the clone is expanded.

D gene	V gene	clone size	J gene	CDR3 DNA	CDR3 protein
-	TRBV24-1	many	TRBJ2-2	TGTGCCACCAGTGATCCTAAGGGGGCCGGGGAGCTGTTTTTT	CATSDPKGAGELFF
-	TRBV10-3	many	TRBJ1-5	TGTGCCAGCAGTTATGCTCCCGCAGGGGGCAATCAGCCCCAGCATTTT	CASSYAPAGGNQPQHF
-	TRBV7-3	-	TRBJ2-5	TGTGCCAGCAGCTTAACATGGGACAGACGGTACGGGGGGATCCAAGAGACCCAGTACTTC	CASSLTWDRRYGGIQETQYF
-	TRBV29-1	-	TRBJ1-5	TGCAGCGTTGAATCGGGATCGGGTCAGCCCCAGCATTTT	CSVESGSGQPQHF
TRBD1	TRBV2	few	TRBJ2-7	TGTGCCAGCAGCTTACAGGGGTTCCCCTACGAGCAGTACTTC	CASSLQGFPYEQYF
-	TRBV6-6	few	TRBJ1-6	TGTGCCAGCAGTTACTGGCAGGGTATGAATTCACCCCTCCACTTT	CASSYWQGMNSPLHF
-	TRBV25-1	once	TRBJ1-2	TGTGCCAGCAGTGCTAGTCAGCGCAGGACGGGGTCCGGCTACACCTTC	CASSASQRRTGSGYTF
TRBD1	TRBV19	once	TRBJ1-1	TGTGCCAGTCCGTCCCTGGACAGGGGTGGCACTGAAGCTTTCTTT	CASPSLDRGGTEAFF
TRBD2	TRBV2	few	TRBJ2-2	TGTGCCAGCATTTTCGGGGGGGCAGGGACCGGGGAGCTGTTTTTT	CASIFGGAGTGELFF
TRBD1	TRBV2	many	TRBJ2-7	TGTGCCAGCAGACCCGGCAGGGGGCAGTTCGTCGAGCAGTACTTC	CASRPGRGQFVEQYF
TRBD1	TRBV25-1	-	TRBJ1-4	TGTGCCAGCAGACGGACAGGGCGGGGAGAAAAACTGTTTTTT	CASRRTGRGEKLFF
-	TRBV10-3	many	TRBJ1-2	TGTGCCATCAGTGAGTCGAGGTTCTTGGGAACCAACTATGGCTACACCTTC	CAISESRFLGTNYGYTF
-	TRBV4-3	few	TRBJ2-5	TGCGCCAGCAGCCAAGTTGGTCCCTTTGACGGGCAAGAGACCCAGTACTTC	CASSQVGPFDGQETQYF
-	TRBV5-1	-	TRBJ1-6	TGCGCCAGCAGCACCGAGACAGGTTCTTATTCACCCCTCCACTTT	CASSTETGSYSPLHF
-	TRBV20-1	few	TRBJ1-4	TGCAGTGCTAGATCGGATATTGGTAATGAAAAACTGTTTTTT	CSARSDIGNEKLFF
-	TRBV6-6	many	TRBJ2-5	TGTGCCAGCAGTTACCTGGGGGGTTCGCAAGAGACCCAGTACTTC	CASSYLGGSQETQYF
-	TRBV7-2	-	TRBJ2-3	TGTGCCAGCAGCTTAGACATGGGTACAGATACGCAGTATTTT	CASSLDMGTDTQYF
TRBD1	TRBV25-1	-	TRBJ2-3	TGTGCCAGCAGCTTAGCCCAGGGGGCCGGCACAGATACGCAGTATTTT	CASSLAQGAGTDTQYF
-	TRBV25-1	-	TRBJ1-1	TGTGCCAGCAGGTACGGACGGGTAGAGGTGAACACTGAAGCTTTCTTT	CASRYGRVEVNTEAFF
-	TRBV29-1	-	TRBJ2-6	TGCAGCTTAGGGCAGGGGATTGGGGCCAACGTCCTGACTTTC	CSLGQGIGANVLTF
-	TRBV6-6	many	TRBJ2-2	TGTGCCAGCAGTTACGTTTGGGCCGGGGAGCTGTTTTTT	CASSYVWAGELFF
-	TRBV10-2	many	TRBJ1-4	TGCGCCAGCAGTGAGTCGTCGGAACATGAAAAACTGTTTTTT	CASSESSEHEKLFF
TRBD2	TRBV10-3	many	TRBJ2-7	TGTGCCATCAGTGTACTAGCGGGAGGGCCCTACGAGCAGTACTTC	CAISVLAGGPYEQYF
-	TRBV4-3	-	TRBJ1-1	TGCGCCAGCAGCCAAGAAATAGGGACGAACACTGAAGCTTTCTTT	CASSQEIGTNTEAFF
-	TRBV5-8	many	TRBJ1-4	TGTGCCAGCAGCCGGGACAAGGGACGGGAAAAACTGTTTTTT	CASSRDKGREKLFF
-	TRBV5-4	-	TRBJ2-7	TGTGCCAGCACCTATGGGGCCGGACGGCCTCCCTACGAGCAGTACTTC	CASTYGAGRPPYEQYF
-	TRBV11-2	many	TRBJ2-7	TGTGCCAGCAGCTTATTGCGGGACTACGAGCAGTACTTC	CASSLLRDYEQYF
-	TRBV24-1	-	TRBJ1-5	TGTGCCACCAGTGTAGGGGGTCAGCCCCAGCATTTT	CATSVGGQPQHF
-	TRBV7-2	many	TRBJ1-5	TGTGCCAGCAGCTTAAAAGGGGGGAGCAATCAGCCCCAGCATTTT	CASSLKGGSNQPQHF
-	TRBV7-9	-	TRBJ1-6	TGTGCCAGCAGCCGTACAGGGTTGGACTCACCCCTCCACTTT	CASSRTGLDSPLHF
-	TRBV4-1	many	TRBJ1-6	TGCGCCAGCAGCGAAGACGGACCTGGTTCACCCCTCCACTTT	CASSEDGPGSPLHF
TRBD2	TRBV19	few	TRBJ2-7	TGTGCCAGTAGCAAAAAAGCGTCCGGGACTAAGACCTACGAGCAGTACTTC	CASSKKASGTKTYEQYF
-	TRBV7-2	many	TRBJ1-1	TGTGCCAGCAGCAGGGGAGAGGGGTGGGACACTGAAGCTTTCTTT	CASSRGEGWDTEAFF
-	TRBV10-3	-	TRBJ1-5	TGTGCCATCAGTTCCGACGGGGGGGCCAATGAGCATTTT	CAISSDGGANEHF
-	TRBV6-6	many	TRBJ2-5	TGTGCCAGCAAGGGGTGGGCTAGCGCGCAAGAGACCCAGTACTTC	CASKGWASAQETQYF
-	TRBV10-3	few	TRBJ1-2	TGTGCCAGCAGGGGTGAAGAGAACTATGGCTACACCTTC	CASRGEENYGYTF
-	TRBV20-1	many	TRBJ1-2	TGCAGTGCTAGAGATCGAGAGGGGGGCGTCTATGGCTACACCTTC	CSARDREGGVYGYTF
TRBD1	TRBV7-2	-	TRBJ2-7	TGTGCCAGCAGCTTCCGAACAGGGGGCAATGAGCAGTACTTC	CASSFRTGGNEQYF
-	TRBV5-4	-	TRBJ2-2	TGTGCCAGCAGCTTGGGTGGCCGGGCCACCAACACCGGGGAGCTGTTTTTT	CASSLGGRATNTGELFF
-	TRBV20-1	many	TRBJ1-2	TGCAGTGCCCCCGAAGACGCAAACTATGGCTACACCTTC	CSAPEDANYGYTF
-	TRBV7-9	-	TRBJ2-7	TGTGCCAGCGGGGGGGGCACCGAGCAGTACTTC	CASGGGTEQYF
TRBD1	TRBV2	-	TRBJ2-7	TGTGCCAGCACCCGGGACAGGGGTGAGCAGTACTTC	CASTRDRGEQYF
TRBD1	TRBV9	-	TRBJ1-6	TGTGCCAGCAGCCAAGTCCATGGGACAGCCAATTCACCCCTCCACTTT	CASSQVHGTANSPLHF